This T cell receptor beta chain emerged from a study of control samples from healthy donors and cancer patients. Profiling relied on immunoSEQ multiplex PCR, and the TCRdb table lists in-frame clones only, not all of them. The sample records 120,000 or so clones, 70% to 90% being singletons. What was sequenced was PBMCs. The clonotype originates from a woman aged 55-70 years with lung cancer.

The CDR3 region has the DNA TGCGCCAGCAGCCCAGGGAGCACTGAAGCTTTCTTT. This gives the protein CASSPGSTEAFF. The chain recombines TRBV5-1 with TRBJ1-1, with D maybe TRBD1 (5 bases). The CDR3 extends over 12 amino acids. Germline values: CDR1 SGHRS, CDR2 YFSETQ. Trimming cost V 4 bases and J 4 bases, with 8 bases left between them.